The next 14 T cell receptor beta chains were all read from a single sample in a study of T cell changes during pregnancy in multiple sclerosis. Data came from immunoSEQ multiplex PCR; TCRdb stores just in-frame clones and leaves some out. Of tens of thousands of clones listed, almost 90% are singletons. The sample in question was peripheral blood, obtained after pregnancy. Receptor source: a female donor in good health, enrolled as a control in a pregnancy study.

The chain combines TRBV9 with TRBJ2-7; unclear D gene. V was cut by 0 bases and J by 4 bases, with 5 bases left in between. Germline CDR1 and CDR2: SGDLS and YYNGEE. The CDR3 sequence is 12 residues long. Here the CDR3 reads CASSVGGYEQYF. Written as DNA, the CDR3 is TGTGCCAGCAGCGTAGGCGGATACGAGCAGTACTTC.

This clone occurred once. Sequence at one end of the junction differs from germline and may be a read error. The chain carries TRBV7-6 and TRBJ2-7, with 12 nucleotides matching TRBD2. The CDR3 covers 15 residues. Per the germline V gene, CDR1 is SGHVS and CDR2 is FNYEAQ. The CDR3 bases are TGTGCCAGCAGCCTAGCGGGGGGGAGCTCCTACGAGCAGTACTTC. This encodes CASSLAGGSSYEQYF.

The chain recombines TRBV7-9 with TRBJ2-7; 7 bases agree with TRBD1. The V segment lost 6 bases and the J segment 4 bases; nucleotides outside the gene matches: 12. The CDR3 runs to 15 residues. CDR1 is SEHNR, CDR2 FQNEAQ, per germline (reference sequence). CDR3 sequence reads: CASSFPGTEVYEQYF. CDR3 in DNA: TGTGCCAGCAGTTTCCCCGGGACAGAGGTTTACGAGCAGTACTTC. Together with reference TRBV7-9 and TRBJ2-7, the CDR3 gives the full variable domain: DTGVSQNPRHKITKRGQNVTFRCDPISEHNRLYWYRQTLGQGPEFLTYFQNEAQLEKSRLLSDRFSAERPKGSFSTLEIQRTEQGDSAMYLCASSFPGTEVYEQYFGPGTRLTVT.

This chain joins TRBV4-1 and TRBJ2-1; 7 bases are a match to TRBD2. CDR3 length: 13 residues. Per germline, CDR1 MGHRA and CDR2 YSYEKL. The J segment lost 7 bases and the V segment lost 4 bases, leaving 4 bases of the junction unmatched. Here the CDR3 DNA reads TGCGCCAGCAGCCTCAGGGAGGGGAATGAGCAGTTCTTC. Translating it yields CASSLREGNEQFF.

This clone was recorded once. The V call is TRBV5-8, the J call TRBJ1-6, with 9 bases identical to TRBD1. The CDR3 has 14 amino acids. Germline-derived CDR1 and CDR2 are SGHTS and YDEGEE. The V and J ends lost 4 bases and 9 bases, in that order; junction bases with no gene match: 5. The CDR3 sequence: CASSKTGGLSPLHF. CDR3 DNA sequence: TGTGCCAGCAGCAAGACAGGGGGGCTTTCACCCCTCCACTTT.

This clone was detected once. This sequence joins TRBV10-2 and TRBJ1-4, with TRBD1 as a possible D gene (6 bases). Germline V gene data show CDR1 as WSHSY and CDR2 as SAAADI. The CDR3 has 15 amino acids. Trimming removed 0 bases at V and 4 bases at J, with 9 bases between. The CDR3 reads CASSESSGVNEKLFF. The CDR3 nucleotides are TGCGCCAGCAGTGAGTCGTCAGGGGTTAATGAAAAACTGTTTTTT.

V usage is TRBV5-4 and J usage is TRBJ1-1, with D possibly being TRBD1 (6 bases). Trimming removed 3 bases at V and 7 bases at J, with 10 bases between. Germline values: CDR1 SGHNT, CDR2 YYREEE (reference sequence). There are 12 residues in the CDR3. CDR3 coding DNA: TGTGCCAGCAGCTATGGACAGTATGAAGCTTTCTTT. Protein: CASSYGQYEAFF.

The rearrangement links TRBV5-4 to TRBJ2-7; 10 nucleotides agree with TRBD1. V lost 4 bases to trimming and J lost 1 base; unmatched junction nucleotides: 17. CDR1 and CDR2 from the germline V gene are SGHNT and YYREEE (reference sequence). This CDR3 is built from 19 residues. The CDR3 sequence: CASSGAGQGSRKGSYEQYF. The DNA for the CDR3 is TGTGCCAGCAGCGGGGCGGGACAGGGGTCCCGAAAAGGGTCCTACGAGCAGTACTTC.

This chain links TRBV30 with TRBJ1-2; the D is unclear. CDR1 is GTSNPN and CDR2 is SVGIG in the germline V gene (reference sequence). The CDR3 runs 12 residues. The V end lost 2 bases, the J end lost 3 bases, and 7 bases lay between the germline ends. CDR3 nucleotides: TGTGCCTGGAGTCGGCGGGACTATGGCTACACCTTC. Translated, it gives CAWSRRDYGYTF.

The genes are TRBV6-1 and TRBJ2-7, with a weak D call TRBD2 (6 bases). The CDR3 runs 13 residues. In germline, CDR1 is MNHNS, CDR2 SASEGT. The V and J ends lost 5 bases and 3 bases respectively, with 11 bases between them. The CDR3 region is CASSFGLLYEQYF. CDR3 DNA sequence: TGTGCCAGCAGTTTCGGACTACTCTACGAGCAGTACTTC.

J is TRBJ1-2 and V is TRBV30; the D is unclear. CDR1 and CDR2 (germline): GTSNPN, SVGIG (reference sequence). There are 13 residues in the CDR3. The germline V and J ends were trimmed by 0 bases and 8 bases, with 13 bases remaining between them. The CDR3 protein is CAWSVGVLDGYTF. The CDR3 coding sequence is TGTGCCTGGAGTGTCGGGGTTCTGGACGGCTACACCTTC. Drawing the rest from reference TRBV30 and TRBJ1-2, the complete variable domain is SQTIHQWPATLVQPVGSPLSLECTVEGTSNPNLYWYRQAAGRGLQLLFYSVGIGQISSEVPQNLSASRPQDRQFILSSKKLLLSDSGFYLCAWSVGVLDGYTFGSGTRLTVV.

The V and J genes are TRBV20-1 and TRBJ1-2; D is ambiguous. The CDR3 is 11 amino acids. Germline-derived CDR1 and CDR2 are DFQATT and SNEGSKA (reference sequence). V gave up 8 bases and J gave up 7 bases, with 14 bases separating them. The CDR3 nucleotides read TGCAGTTCAGAGGAAGGTGGTGGCTACACCTTC. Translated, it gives CSSEEGGGYTF.

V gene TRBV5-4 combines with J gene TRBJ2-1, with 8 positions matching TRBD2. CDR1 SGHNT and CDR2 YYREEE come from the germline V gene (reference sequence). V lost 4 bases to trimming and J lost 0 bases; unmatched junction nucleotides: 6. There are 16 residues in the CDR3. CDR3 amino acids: CASSQSGGSSYNEQFF. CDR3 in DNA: TGTGCCAGCAGCCAAAGCGGGGGTAGCTCCTACAATGAGCAGTTCTTC.

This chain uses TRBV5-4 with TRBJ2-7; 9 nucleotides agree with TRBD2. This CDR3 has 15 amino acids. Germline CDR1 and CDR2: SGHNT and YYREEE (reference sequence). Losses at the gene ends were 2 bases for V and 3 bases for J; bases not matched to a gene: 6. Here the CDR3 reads CASSFGGRAYYEQYF. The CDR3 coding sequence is TGTGCCAGCAGCTTTGGCGGGAGGGCTTACTACGAGCAGTACTTC.